Sequencing of this T cell receptor (beta chain) was carried out in a study of blood T cells in healthy people across ages. It was with a sample-barcoded 5' primer and a J-beta primer mix that a second PCR of roughly 7 to 12 cycles was run. Every sample produced at least 2.5 million CDR3-containing paired-end reads. TCRdb analysed the 5' RACE reads with MiXCR anew, one entry per CDR3 protein. Found here are about 1.4 million distinct CDR3 sequences, 59% of them singletons; the top ten hold 6.5% to 8.5%. Trimming stripped 4 bases from V and 1 base from J, with 10 bases between. The germline V gene encodes CDR1 SQVTM and CDR2 ANQGSEA. CDR3 length: 14 amino acids.

This chain links TRBV29-1 with TRBJ2-2, with D maybe TRBD2 (5 bases). The clonotype was recovered from a man between 18 and 35 years old in good health. The sequenced sample was blood. CDR3 sequence (DNA): TGCAGCGTTGCCGGACTGATGAACACCGGGGAGCTGTTTTTT. Its translation is CSVAGLMNTGELFF.